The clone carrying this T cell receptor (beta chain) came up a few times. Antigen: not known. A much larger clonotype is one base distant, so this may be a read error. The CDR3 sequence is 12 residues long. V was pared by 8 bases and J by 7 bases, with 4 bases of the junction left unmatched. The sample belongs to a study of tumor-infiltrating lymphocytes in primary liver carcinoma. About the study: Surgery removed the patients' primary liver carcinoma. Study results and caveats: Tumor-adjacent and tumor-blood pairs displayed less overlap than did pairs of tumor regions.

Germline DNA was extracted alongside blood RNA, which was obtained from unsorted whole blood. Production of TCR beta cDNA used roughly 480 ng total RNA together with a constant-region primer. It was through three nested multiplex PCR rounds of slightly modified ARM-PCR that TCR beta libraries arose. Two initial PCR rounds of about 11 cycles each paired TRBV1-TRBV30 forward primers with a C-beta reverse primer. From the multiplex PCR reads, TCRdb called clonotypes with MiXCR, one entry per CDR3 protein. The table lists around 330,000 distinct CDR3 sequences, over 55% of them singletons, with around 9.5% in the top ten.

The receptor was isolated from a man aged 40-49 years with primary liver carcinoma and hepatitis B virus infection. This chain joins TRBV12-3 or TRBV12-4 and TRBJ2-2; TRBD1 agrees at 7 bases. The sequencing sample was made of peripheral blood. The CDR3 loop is CASGRDSGELFF. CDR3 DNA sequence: TGTGCCAGCGGTCGGGACAGCGGGGAGCTGTTTTTT.